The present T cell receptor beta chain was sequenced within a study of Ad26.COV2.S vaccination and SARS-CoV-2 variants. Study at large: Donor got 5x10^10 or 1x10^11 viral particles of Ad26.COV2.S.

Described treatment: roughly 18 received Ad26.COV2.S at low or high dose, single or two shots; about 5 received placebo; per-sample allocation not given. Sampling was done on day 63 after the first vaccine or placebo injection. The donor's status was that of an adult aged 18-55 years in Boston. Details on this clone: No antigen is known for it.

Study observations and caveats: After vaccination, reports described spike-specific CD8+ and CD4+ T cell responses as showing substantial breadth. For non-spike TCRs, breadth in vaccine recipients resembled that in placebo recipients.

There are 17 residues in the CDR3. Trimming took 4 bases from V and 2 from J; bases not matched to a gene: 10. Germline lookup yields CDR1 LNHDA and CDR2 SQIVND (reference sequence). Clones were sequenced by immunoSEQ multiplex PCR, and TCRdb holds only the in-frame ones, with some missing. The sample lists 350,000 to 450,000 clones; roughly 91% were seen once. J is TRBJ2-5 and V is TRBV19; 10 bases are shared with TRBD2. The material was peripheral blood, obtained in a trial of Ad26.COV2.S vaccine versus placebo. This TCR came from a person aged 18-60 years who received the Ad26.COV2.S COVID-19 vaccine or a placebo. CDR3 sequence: CASSTPGASGGQETQYF. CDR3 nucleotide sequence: TGTGCCAGTAGTACGCCGGGGGCTAGCGGGGGACAAGAGACCCAGTACTTC.